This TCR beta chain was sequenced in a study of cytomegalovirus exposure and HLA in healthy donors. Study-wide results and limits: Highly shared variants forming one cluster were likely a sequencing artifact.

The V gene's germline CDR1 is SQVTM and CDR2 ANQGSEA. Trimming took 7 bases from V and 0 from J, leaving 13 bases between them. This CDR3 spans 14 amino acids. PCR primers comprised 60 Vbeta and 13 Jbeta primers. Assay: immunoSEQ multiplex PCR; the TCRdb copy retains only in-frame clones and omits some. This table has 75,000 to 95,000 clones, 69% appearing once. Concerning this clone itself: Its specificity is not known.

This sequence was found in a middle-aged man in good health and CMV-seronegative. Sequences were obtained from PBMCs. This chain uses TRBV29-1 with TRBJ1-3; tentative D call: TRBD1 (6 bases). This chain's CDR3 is CSATRDNSGNTIYF. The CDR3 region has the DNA TGCAGCGCCACTAGGGACAACTCTGGAAACACCATATATTTT. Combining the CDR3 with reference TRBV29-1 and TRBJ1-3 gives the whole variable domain SAVISQKPSRDICQRGTSLTIQCQVDSQVTMMFWYRQQPGQSLTLIATANQGSEATYESGFVIDKFPISRPNLTFSTLTVSNMSPEDSSIYLCSATRDNSGNTIYFGEGSWLTVV.